The source of this TCR beta chain is a study of shared clonotypes between healthy human individuals (dated by TCRdb to about 2020). Concerning the study at large: The cohort comprised a couple of women and a few men aged 18 to 49 years. Per donor, three plates each were used for CD4 naive and CD4 memory, two for CD8 naive, and one for CD8 memory. Blood TCR repertoires of about five healthy adults were deeply sequenced to estimate repertoire size and the extent of clonotype sharing between individuals. To increase sequencing depth and limit assay-specific biases, different laboratories used diverse techniques to prepare libraries and sequence TCR repertoires. Between about 0.85 and 8.9 billion PBMCs per donor were obtained by leukapheresis.

For the CD8 naive samples, CD45RO-negative cells were positively selected for CCR7, yielding a CD45RA+CCR7+ population from which TemRA cells were excluded. The donors were healthy, HIV-negative adults with no recently reported acute infections or vaccinations. Only Caucasian adults living in Nashville, Tennessee, USA were represented among the donors. Blood was collected by leukapheresis, and PBMCs were isolated by Ficoll-Histopaque density gradient centrifugation and then cryopreserved in liquid nitrogen vapor phase. Purity and quantity of every magnetically sorted T cell population were checked by analytical flow cytometry. Each sorted fraction had its genomic DNA isolated and then quantified by UV absorbance on a Nanodrop 2000c. Spanning cysteine to phenylalanine, the CDR3 consists of 12 amino acids. The kept DNA is CDR3 alone, 36 bases in frame from the first base. A distance of 7 bases separates the germline ends of V and J, which lose 3 bases and 8 bases respectively. Taken from the germline V gene, the CDR1 and CDR2 loops are SGHAT and FQNNGV.

Overall study results and their limits: Based on pairwise subsampling, the degree of clonotype sharing among donors was expected to be affected by sequencing depth. Across a few donors, around 5.4% of naive CD4, approximately 3.6% of naive CD8, 2% to 2.5% of memory CD4, and roughly 0.4% of memory CD8 clonotypes were shared. Clonotypes shared by all four sorted-subset donors showed higher generation probabilities than non-shared clonotypes. Naive subsets generally had larger estimated clonotype richness than memory subsets. Because the study included a small number of donors, the genetic and exposure-history diversity represented was limited. Rarefaction of sorted-subset datasets indicated incomplete sequencing despite the large sequencing depth. Sampling was limited to blood, and TCR repertoires in tissue likely differ from TCR repertoires in blood.

As regards this clone: It lacks a known antigen. No base quality values were provided; no much bigger clone lies one nucleotide off.

TCR CDR3 regions were amplified from genomic DNA by multiplex PCR using the deep immunoSEQ assay. For each cell subset, the extracted genomic DNA was distributed evenly across all wells of several immunoSEQ 96-well plates, and each plate served as one replicate. For sorted subsets, each replicate PCR was loaded with 200 ng genomic DNA, equivalent to about 30,000 T cell genomes. Purified libraries were quantified with a Qubit 3.0 fluorometer, sized on a Bioanalyzer 2100, and re-quantified with the KAPA Library Quantification kit. Every immunoSEQ 96-well plate was sequenced on a dedicated single-read 150-cycle Illumina NextSeq 550 flow cell. For the original study's pipeline: The immunoSEQ output contained only junctional sequences without quality scores, so filtering could not match that applied to full-length reads. To assign V/J genes and CDR3, sequences were annotated using PyIR, a Python wrapper for IgBLAST v1.9, with IMGT germline references. Reads were removed for weak V/J assignments (E-value above 1e-6), missing CDR3, stop codons, out-of-frame junctions, or ambiguous translated residues. A V3J clonotype was defined by an identical inferred V gene, J gene, and CDR3 amino acid sequence. Percentage overlap between repertoires was computed as shared unique clonotypes divided by the size of the smaller repertoire. Repertoire richness was assessed with RTK rarefaction, the Chao1 estimator, and Recon v2.1 estimates of unobserved clonotypes. Generation probabilities for all TCRbeta clonotypes obtained by the gDNA method from several donors were computed using OLGA. Imported from immuneACCESS, the table was reduced by TCRdb to in-frame sequences with V and J called. These copies leave out some clones; in studies compared against another copy, an unresolved V gene accounts for under half, and the cause of the remainder is not known. The DNA was the basis for D and trimming; V, J and clone size are from that table. The sample data list roughly 590,000 clones, and roughly 96% of these were observed just once. Roughly 0.1% of the sample is held by the ten biggest clonotypes.

The sample was naive CD8+ T cells sorted from blood. This specimen's cell subset or site label, interpreted: CD45RA+CCR7+. The TCR sequence derives from a woman aged 30 to 39 in good health. Here the chain combines TRBV11-2 and TRBJ1-4, with no confidently assigned D gene. The CDR3 reads as follows: CASSFGREKLFF. The bases read TGTGCCAGCAGCTTTGGGAGGGAAAAACTGTTTTTT.